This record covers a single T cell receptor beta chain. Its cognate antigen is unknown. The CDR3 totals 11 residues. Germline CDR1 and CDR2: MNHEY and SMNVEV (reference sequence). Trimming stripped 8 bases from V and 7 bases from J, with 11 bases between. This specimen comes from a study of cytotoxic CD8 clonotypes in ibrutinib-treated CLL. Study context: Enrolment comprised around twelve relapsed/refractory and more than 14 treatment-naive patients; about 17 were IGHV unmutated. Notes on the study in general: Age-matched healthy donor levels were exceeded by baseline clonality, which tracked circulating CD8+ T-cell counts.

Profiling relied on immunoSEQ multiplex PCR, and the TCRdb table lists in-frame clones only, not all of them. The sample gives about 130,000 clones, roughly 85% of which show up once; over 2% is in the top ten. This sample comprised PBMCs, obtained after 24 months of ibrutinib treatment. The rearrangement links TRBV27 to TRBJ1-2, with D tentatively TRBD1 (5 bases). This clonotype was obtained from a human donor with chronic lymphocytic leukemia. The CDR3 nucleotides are TGTGCCAGCTCAGCGGGGGTTGGCTACACCTTC. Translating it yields CASSAGVGYTF.